The rows below give T cell receptor beta chains drawn from one sample of a study of cytomegalovirus exposure and HLA in healthy donors. TCRdb keeps only in-frame clones here, not all; method: immunoSEQ multiplex PCR. Of tens of thousands of clones in the sample, 75% to 80% were seen once. The source material was PBMCs. The receptor set was obtained from a female donor in good health and CMV-seronegative. The CDR3 runs from the conserved cysteine through the conserved F or W. Fields, in order: D gene, clone size, V gene, J gene, CDR3 DNA, CDR3 protein. The D gene is left open where the match is weak. Expanded clones get a size class; other rows say once, few or many, or leave the size out.

-,-,TRBV14,TRBJ2-2,TGTGCCAGCAGCCAGCACAGGGCCACCGGGGAGCTGTTTTTT,CASSQHRATGELFF
-,-,TRBV30,TRBJ2-7,TGTGCCTGGAGCGACCTTCAGGGGTCAGAGCAGTACTTC,CAWSDLQGSEQYF
-,-,TRBV11-2,TRBJ2-3,TGTGCCAGCAGCTTAGTTGGGGCCACAGATACGCAGTATTTT,CASSLVGATDTQYF
-,-,TRBV6-1,TRBJ2-7,TGTGCCACCTCGGGGGTGGGGTCCTACGAGCAGTACTTC,CATSGVGSYEQYF
-,-,TRBV28,TRBJ1-2,TGTGCCAGCAGTTACCAGGGGATCTTGAGAGGCTACACCTTC,CASSYQGILRGYTF
-,-,TRBV5-6,TRBJ1-1,TGTGCCAGCAGCTCCCGTCGGGGGTATGGCACTGAAGCTTTCTTT,CASSSRRGYGTEAFF
TRBD1,-,TRBV20-1,TRBJ2-7,TGCAGTGCGGGACAGTTCTACGAGCAGTACTTC,CSAGQFYEQYF
TRBD1,-,TRBV29-1,TRBJ2-7,TGCAGCGTTGGGGGGGACAGGGCTTCTAGGCCCTACGAGCAGTACTTC,CSVGGDRASRPYEQYF
TRBD1,few,TRBV30,TRBJ1-2,TGTGCCTGGAGGGGACAGGGCAACTATGGCTACACCTTC,CAWRGQGNYGYTF
-,-,TRBV19,TRBJ1-2,TGTGCCAGTAGTCCGGAAACGACAGGCTCTAACTATGGCTACACCTTC,CASSPETTGSNYGYTF
-,few,TRBV5-1,TRBJ2-7,TGCGCCAGCAGCTTGGCAGGGACTCCCTACGAGCAGTACTTC,CASSLAGTPYEQYF
-,few,TRBV6-5,TRBJ1-1,TGTGCCAGCAGTTCTTCCTCACAGGGAAGCACTGAAGCTTTCTTT,CASSSSSQGSTEAFF
-,-,TRBV19,TRBJ2-6,TGTGCCAGTAGTGACAGTGGGTGGGGGGCCAACGTCCTGACTTTC,CASSDSGWGANVLTF
-,-,TRBV13,TRBJ1-1,TGTGCCAGCAGCCTACGCATCACAGGACCCACTGAAGCTTTCTTT,CASSLRITGPTEAFF
-,-,TRBV5-1,TRBJ2-3,TGCGCCAGCAGCTTGCAGGGTAGCCCAGATACGCAGTATTTT,CASSLQGSPDTQYF
TRBD1,few,TRBV11-2,TRBJ2-7,TGTGCCAGCAGGCGGACAGGGACCTCCTACGAGCAGTACTTC,CASRRTGTSYEQYF
TRBD1,few,TRBV11-2,TRBJ1-2,TGTGCCAGCAGCTTAGATCTGGGGACAGGGACCGGCGGCTACACCTTC,CASSLDLGTGTGGYTF
TRBD1,-,TRBV18,TRBJ1-2,TGTGCCAGCTCACCAGTGGACAGGGGCAACTATGGCTACACCTTC,CASSPVDRGNYGYTF
TRBD1,-,TRBV18,TRBJ1-1,TGTGCCAGCTCCCCAGGGACAGGGAACACTGAAGCTTTCTTT,CASSPGTGNTEAFF
TRBD1,-,TRBV5-6,TRBJ2-1,TGTGCCAGCAGCTTGAGTGGACAGGGGTTCTTC,CASSLSGQGFF
TRBD1,-,TRBV25-1,TRBJ1-2,TGTGCCAGCAGTGATAACGACAGGGTTTTTGGCTACACCTTC,CASSDNDRVFGYTF
TRBD2,-,TRBV7-9,TRBJ2-1,TGTGCCAGCAGCTTAGGACTTTTAGCGGGAGAGAACAATGAGCAGTTCTTC,CASSLGLLAGENNEQFF
-,-,TRBV5-4,TRBJ2-5,TGTGCCAGCAGTCGCGGGACCCAAGAGACCCAGTACTTC,CASSRGTQETQYF
TRBD2,-,TRBV18,TRBJ2-1,TGTGCCAGCTCACGGCGGACTAGCGGATACAATGAGCAGTTCTTC,CASSRRTSGYNEQFF
-,-,TRBV5-1,TRBJ2-2,TGCGCCAGCAGTACAGCGAACACCGGGGAGCTGTTTTTT,CASSTANTGELFF
TRBD1,-,TRBV14,TRBJ1-2,TGTGCCAGCAGCCAAGCAGGGGGAGAAAGCTATGGCTACACCTTC,CASSQAGGESYGYTF
TRBD2,-,TRBV7-9,TRBJ2-1,TGTGCCAGCAGCTTACTCGCGGGGGGAAACAATGAGCAGTTCTTC,CASSLLAGGNNEQFF
TRBD1,-,TRBV14,TRBJ2-1,TGTGCCAGCGCCAAACACTCGACAGGGGGCTTTGAGCAGTTCTTC,CASAKHSTGGFEQFF
-,-,TRBV2,TRBJ1-6,TGTGCCAGCAGTAGTGGTCCGGATTCACCCCTCCACTTT,CASSSGPDSPLHF
-,-,TRBV5-1,TRBJ1-6,TGCGCCAGCAGCTTTGGAGGGGGGGGATCACCCCTCCACTTT,CASSFGGGGSPLHF
TRBD1,-,TRBV7-8,TRBJ2-7,TGTGCCAGCAGCTTCGATGGGGGACAGGAGTACGAGCAGTACTTC,CASSFDGGQEYEQYF
-,-,TRBV2,TRBJ2-7,TGTGCCAGCAGTGTAGCCGGGAATCTCCCCCACGAGCAGTACTTC,CASSVAGNLPHEQYF
TRBD2,-,TRBV5-4,TRBJ2-3,TGTGCCAGCAGCTCCACTAGCGGGGTTGGGGCAGATACGCAGTATTTT,CASSSTSGVGADTQYF
-,-,TRBV9,TRBJ2-3,TGTGCCAGCAGCGAACGGGACAAAGGATTAACAGATACGCAGTATTTT,CASSERDKGLTDTQYF
TRBD2,-,TRBV5-1,TRBJ2-1,TGCGCCAGCAGCTTGGTGGCGGGGGGGTACGATGAGCAGTTCTTC,CASSLVAGGYDEQFF
-,few,TRBV6-1,TRBJ1-2,TGTGCCAGCAGTCCGGCAGGGTATGGCTACACCTTC,CASSPAGYGYTF
-,few,TRBV9,TRBJ1-1,TGTGCCAGCAGCCCCCAACAGGGCTCGAGTTCTGAAGCTTTCTTT,CASSPQQGSSSEAFF
TRBD1,once,TRBV7-2,TRBJ1-5,TGTGCCAGCAGCCCTTCTAGGGGACAGGGACATCAGCCCCAGCATTTT,CASSPSRGQGHQPQHF
-,-,TRBV6-4,TRBJ2-7,TGTGCCAGCAGTGCTGCGGAGGGCTACGAGCAGTACTTC,CASSAAEGYEQYF
-,-,TRBV6-1,TRBJ1-5,TGTGCCAGCAGCGAGGGAGGGGTTGGACAGCCCCAGCATTTT,CASSEGGVGQPQHF
-,-,TRBV19,TRBJ1-2,TGTGCCAGTAGTATCAGGGAGGGTGGCTACACCTTC,CASSIREGGYTF
-,-,TRBV30,TRBJ2-1,TGTGCCTGGCACCCCGTTGCAAACGCGGGGCGAGCCTACAATGAGCAGTTCTTC,CAWHPVANAGRAYNEQFF
-,-,TRBV19,TRBJ1-1,TGTGCCAGTAGTATGTGGGGGTCCAGGGGTGGAGCTTTCTTT,CASSMWGSRGGAFF
TRBD1,-,TRBV6-1,TRBJ2-1,TGTGCCAGCAGTGATGGGACAGGGTGGAATGAGCAGTTCTTC,CASSDGTGWNEQFF
TRBD1,few,TRBV5-1,TRBJ1-2,TGCGCCAGCAGCTTGGCCGGGGAGGACAGGGGGGCCTATGGCTACACCTTC,CASSLAGEDRGAYGYTF
TRBD1,-,TRBV7-2,TRBJ1-2,TGTGCCAGCAGCTTCCGGGACAGGGGGCTCGGCTACACCTTC,CASSFRDRGLGYTF
TRBD1,-,TRBV4-1,TRBJ1-5,TGCGCCAGCAGCTCACGACAGGGAGGACAGCCCCAGCATTTT,CASSSRQGGQPQHF
-,-,TRBV6-1,TRBJ1-5,TGTGCCAGCAGGGACACCCCGCCCCAGCATTTT,CASRDTPPQHF
-,-,TRBV29-1,TRBJ2-5,TGCAGCGTTTCCCTAGGAGGAGAGACCCAGTACTTC,CSVSLGGETQYF
-,few,TRBV5-3,TRBJ1-1,TGTGCCAGAAGGCTAACAGGGTACACTGAAGCTTTCTTT,CARRLTGYTEAFF
-,-,TRBV7-9,TRBJ2-7,TGTGCCAGCAGCTTGAGCCGGGGATCCTCATACGAGCAGTACTTC,CASSLSRGSSYEQYF
TRBD1,-,TRBV5-4,TRBJ1-1,TGTGCCAGCAGCGCTCTCACCCATGGACAGGGGGAAGCTTTCTTT,CASSALTHGQGEAFF
TRBD1,medium-sized,TRBV27,TRBJ2-2,TGTGCCAGCAGTCTAAGGACAGGGGGCGGCACCGGGGAGCTGTTTTTT,CASSLRTGGGTGELFF